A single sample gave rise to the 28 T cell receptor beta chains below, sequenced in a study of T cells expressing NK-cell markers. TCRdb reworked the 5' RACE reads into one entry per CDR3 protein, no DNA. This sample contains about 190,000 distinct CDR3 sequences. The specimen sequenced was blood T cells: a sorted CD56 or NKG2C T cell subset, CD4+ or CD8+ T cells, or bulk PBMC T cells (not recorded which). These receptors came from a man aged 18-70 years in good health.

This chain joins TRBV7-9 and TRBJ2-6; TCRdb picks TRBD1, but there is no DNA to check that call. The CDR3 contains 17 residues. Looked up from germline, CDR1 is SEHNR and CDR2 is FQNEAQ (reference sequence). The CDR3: CASSLRDSQIGANVLTF.

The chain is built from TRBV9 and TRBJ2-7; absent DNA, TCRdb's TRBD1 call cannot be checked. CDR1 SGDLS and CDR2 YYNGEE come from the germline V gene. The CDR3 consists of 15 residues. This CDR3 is CASSVEGRDRDEQYF. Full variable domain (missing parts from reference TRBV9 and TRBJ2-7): DSGVTQTPKHLITATGQRVTLRCSPRSGDLSVYWYQQSLDQGLQFLIQYYNGEERAKGNILERFSAQQFPDLHSELNLSSLELGDSALYFCASSVEGRDRDEQYFGPGTRLTVT.

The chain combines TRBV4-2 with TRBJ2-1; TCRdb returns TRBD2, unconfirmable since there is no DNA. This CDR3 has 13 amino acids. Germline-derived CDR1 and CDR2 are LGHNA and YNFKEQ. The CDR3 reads CASSQSMLAKQFF.

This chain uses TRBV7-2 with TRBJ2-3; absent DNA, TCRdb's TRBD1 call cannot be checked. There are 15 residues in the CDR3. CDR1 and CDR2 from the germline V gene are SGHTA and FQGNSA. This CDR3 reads CASSLVGGDKDTQYF.

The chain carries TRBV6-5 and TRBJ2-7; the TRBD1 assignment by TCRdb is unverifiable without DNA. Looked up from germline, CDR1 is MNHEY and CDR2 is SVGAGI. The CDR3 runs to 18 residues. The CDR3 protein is CASSYGPGQAGPSYEQYF.

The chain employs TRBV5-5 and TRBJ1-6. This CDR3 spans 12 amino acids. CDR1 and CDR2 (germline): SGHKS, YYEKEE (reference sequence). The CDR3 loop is CASSMSNSPLHF.

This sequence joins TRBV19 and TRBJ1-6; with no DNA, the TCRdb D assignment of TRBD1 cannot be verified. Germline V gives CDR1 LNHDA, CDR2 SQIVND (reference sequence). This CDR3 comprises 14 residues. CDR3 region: CASSMGQGNSPLHF.

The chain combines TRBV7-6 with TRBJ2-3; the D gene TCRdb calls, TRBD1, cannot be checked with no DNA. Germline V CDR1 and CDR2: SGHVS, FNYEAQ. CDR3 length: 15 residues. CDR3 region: CASSPGTGVNGGQYF.

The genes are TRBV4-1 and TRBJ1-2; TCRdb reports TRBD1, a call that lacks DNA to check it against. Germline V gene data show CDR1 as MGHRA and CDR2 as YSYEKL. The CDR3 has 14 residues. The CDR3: CASSQIQGAHGYTF.

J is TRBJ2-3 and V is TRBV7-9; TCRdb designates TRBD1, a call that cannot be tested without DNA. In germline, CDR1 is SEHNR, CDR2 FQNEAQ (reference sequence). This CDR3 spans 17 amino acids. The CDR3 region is CASSLALVGTGTDTQYF.

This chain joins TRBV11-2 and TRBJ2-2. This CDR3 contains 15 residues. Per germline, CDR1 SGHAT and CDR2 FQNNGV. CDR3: CASSSTFGNAGELFF.

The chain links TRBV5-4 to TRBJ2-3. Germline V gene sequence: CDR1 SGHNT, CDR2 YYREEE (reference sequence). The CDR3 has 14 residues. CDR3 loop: CASSWTSGADTQYF.

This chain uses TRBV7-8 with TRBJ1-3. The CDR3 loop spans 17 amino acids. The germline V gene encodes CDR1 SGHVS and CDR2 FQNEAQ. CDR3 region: CASNYGPTGYSGNTIYF. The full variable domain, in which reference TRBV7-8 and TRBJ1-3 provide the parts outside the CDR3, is GAGVSQSPRYKVAKRGQDVALRCDPISGHVSLFWYQQALGQGPEFLTYFQNEAQLDKSGLPSDRFFAERPEGSVSTLKIQRTQQEDSAVYLCASNYGPTGYSGNTIYFGEGSWLTVV.

The CDR3: CASSRGDNQPQHF. V usage is TRBV4-1 and J usage is TRBJ1-5; TCRdb's D call of TRBD1 is untestable without DNA. Germline lookup yields CDR1 MGHRA and CDR2 YSYEKL. The CDR3 runs 13 residues.

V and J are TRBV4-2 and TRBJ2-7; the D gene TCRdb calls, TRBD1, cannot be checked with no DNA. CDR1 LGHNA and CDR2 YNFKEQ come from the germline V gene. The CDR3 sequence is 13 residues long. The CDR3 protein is CASSQAQDYEQYF.

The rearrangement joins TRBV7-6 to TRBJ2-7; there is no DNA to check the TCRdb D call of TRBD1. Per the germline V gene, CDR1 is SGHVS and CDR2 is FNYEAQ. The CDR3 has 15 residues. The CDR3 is CASSLAYGAGYEQYF. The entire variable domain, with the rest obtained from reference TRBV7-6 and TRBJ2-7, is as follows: GAGVSQSPRYKVTKRGQDVALRCDPISGHVSLYWYRQALGQGPEFLTYFNYEAQQDKSGLPNDRFSAERPEGSISTLTIQRTEQRDSAMYRCASSLAYGAGYEQYFGPGTRLTVT.

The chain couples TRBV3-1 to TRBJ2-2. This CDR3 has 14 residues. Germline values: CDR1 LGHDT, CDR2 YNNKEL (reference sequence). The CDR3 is CASLGAANTGELFF.

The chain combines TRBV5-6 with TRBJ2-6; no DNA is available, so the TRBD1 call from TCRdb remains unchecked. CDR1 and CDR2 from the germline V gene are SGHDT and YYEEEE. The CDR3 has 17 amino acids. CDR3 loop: CASSPLRSGSGANVLTF.

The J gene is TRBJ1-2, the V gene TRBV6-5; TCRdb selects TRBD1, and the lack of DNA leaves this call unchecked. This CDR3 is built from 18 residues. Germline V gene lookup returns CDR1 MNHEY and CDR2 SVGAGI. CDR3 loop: CASSYPGLKESSNYGYTF.

The CDR3 protein is CSASQAGTSRVYNEQFF. J is TRBJ2-1 and V is TRBV20-1; TCRdb indicates TRBD2, and absent DNA this call remains unverified. This CDR3 contains 17 residues. The germline V gene has CDR1 DFQATT and CDR2 SNEGSKA (reference sequence).

The CDR3 loop is CASSFGGRSGEYQETQYF. The genes are TRBV5-1 and TRBJ2-5; no DNA is available, so the TRBD2 call from TCRdb remains unchecked. Germline CDR1 is SGHRS and CDR2 is YFSETQ. CDR3 length: 18 amino acids. Full variable domain (remainder filled in from reference TRBV5-1 and TRBJ2-5): KAGVTQTPRYLIKTRGQQVTLSCSPISGHRSVSWYQQTPGQGLQFLFEYFSETQRNKGNFPGRFSGRQFSNSRSEMNVSTLELGDSALYLCASSFGGRSGEYQETQYFGPGTRLLVL.

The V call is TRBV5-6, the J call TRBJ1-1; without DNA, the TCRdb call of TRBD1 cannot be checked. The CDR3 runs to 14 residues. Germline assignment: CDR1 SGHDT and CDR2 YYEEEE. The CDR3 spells CASSFVGEGTEAFF.

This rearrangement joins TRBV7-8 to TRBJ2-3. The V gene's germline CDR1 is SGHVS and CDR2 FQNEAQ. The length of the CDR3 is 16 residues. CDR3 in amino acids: CASSKGLAGGTDTQYF.

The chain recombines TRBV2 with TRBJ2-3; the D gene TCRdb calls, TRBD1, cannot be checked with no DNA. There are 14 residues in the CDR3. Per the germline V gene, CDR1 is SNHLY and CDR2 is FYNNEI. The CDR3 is CASSYGTGVNTQYF.

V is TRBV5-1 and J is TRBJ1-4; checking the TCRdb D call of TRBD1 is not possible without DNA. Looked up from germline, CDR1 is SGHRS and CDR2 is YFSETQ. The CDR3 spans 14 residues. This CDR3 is CASSKEGQGEKLFF. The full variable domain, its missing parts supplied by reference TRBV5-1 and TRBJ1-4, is KAGVTQTPRYLIKTRGQQVTLSCSPISGHRSVSWYQQTPGQGLQFLFEYFSETQRNKGNFPGRFSGRQFSNSRSEMNVSTLELGDSALYLCASSKEGQGEKLFFGSGTQLSVL.

The CDR3 sequence is CASGGTSTDTQYF. This chain uses TRBV9 with TRBJ2-3; TCRdb's D call, TRBD1, is unchecked because there is no DNA. The V gene's germline CDR1 is SGDLS and CDR2 YYNGEE. The CDR3 is made up of 13 amino acids.

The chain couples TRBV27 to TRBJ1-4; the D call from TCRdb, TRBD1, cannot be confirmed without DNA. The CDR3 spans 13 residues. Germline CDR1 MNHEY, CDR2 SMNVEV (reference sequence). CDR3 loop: CASSLPGSEKLFF.

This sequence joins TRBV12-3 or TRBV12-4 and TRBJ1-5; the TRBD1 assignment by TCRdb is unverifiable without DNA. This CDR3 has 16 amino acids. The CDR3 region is CASSLAGTGGVQPQHF.